This entry features one T cell receptor beta chain sequence. Its target is not known. MiXCR was run by TCRdb on the reads, yielding one entry per CDR3 protein. The data hold 640,000 or so distinct CDR3 sequences, with roughly 30% observed a single time. The data originate from a study of T cell repertoires in cytomegalovirus infection. As for the study in general: Public TCR beta signatures provided an indication of both CMV infection and a matching HLA type.

The V gene's germline CDR1 is ENHRY and CDR2 SYGVKD. The V and J ends lost 0 bases and 1 base respectively, with 10 bases between them. This CDR3 spans 15 amino acids. The chain is built from TRBV10-3 and TRBJ2-7, with a weak D call TRBD1 (6 bases). Material: cultured PBMCs, obtained from culture after CMV antigen stimulation. This sequence originates from a human donor in good health (CMV status not recorded). Some clones in this sample may be carry-over from other donors' samples. The chain's CDR3 is CAISESSGESYEQYF. In nucleotides, the CDR3 is TGTGCCATCAGTGAGTCTTCAGGGGAATCCTACGAGCAGTACTTC.